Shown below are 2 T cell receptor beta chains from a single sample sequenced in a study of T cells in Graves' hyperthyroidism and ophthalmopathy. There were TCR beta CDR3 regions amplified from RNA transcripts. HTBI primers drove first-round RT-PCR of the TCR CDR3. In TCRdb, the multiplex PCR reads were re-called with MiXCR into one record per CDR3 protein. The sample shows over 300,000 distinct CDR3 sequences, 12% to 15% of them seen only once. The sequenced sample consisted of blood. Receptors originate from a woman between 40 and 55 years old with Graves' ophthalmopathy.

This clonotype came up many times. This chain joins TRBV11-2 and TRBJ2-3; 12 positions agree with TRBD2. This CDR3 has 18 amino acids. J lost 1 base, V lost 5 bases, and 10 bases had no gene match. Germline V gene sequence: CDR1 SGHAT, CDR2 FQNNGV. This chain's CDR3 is CASSESPLAGGRTDTQYF. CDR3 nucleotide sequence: TGTGCCAGCAGCGAGTCCCCTCTAGCGGGGGGGCGCACAGATACGCAGTATTTT.

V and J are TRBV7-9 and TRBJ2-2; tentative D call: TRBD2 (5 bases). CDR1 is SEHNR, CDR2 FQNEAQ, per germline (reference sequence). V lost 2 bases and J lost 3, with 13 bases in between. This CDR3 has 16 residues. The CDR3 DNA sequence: TGTGCCAGCAGCTTACTGAGGGTCAAGGACACCGGGGAGCTGTTTTTT. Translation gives CASSLLRVKDTGELFF.